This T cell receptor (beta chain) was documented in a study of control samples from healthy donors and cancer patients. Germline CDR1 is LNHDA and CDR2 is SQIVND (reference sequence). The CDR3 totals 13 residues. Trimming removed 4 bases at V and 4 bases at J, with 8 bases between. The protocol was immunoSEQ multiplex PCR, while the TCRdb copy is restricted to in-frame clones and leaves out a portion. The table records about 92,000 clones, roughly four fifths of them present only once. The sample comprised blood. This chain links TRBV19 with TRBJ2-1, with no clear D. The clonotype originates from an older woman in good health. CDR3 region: CASSRSRYNEQFF. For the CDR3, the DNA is TGTGCCAGTAGTAGGTCCAGATACAATGAGCAGTTCTTC. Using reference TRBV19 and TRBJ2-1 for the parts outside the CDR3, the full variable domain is DGGITQSPKYLFRKEGQNVTLSCEQNLNHDAMYWYRQDPGQGLRLIYYSQIVNDFQKGDIAEGYSVSREKKESFPLTVTSAQKNPTAFYLCASSRSRYNEQFFGPGTRLTVL.